Listed below are T cell receptor beta chains from one sample, sequenced in a study of blood T cell repertoires in COVID-19. Data came from immunoSEQ multiplex PCR; TCRdb stores just in-frame clones and leaves some out. Counted here are more than 110,000 clones, more than 65% occurring once; the ten biggest clones make up about 8%. Sample: peripheral blood. Receptors were obtained from a human donor in a cohort sampled during active COVID-19. Both conserved end residues are part of each CDR3. Each record gives: CDR3 DNA, CDR3 protein, D gene, V gene, J gene, CDR3 length. A D gene is named only where the DNA matches it firmly.

cdr3_nt: TGTGCCAGCACCCAACTACGGACTTCACAAGAGACCCAGTACTTC
cdr3_aa: CASTQLRTSQETQYF
d_call: .
v_call: TRBV2
j_call: TRBJ2-5
cdr3_length: 15

cdr3_nt: TGTGCCAGCAGTTCAGAGGGGGCGAAGTCTTATGGCTACACCTTC
cdr3_aa: CASSSEGAKSYGYTF
d_call: TRBD1
v_call: TRBV6-5
j_call: TRBJ1-2
cdr3_length: 15

cdr3_nt: TGTGCCAGCAGCTTAGGTGAGGAGTACGAGCAGTACTTC
cdr3_aa: CASSLGEEYEQYF
d_call: .
v_call: TRBV11-3
j_call: TRBJ2-7
cdr3_length: 13

cdr3_nt: TGCGCCAGCAGCTTGGAAGTAGCGGAGGCAGATACGCAGTATTTT
cdr3_aa: CASSLEVAEADTQYF
d_call: .
v_call: TRBV5-1
j_call: TRBJ2-3
cdr3_length: 15

cdr3_nt: TGTGCCACCAGTGCGGACAGGGTTCGCTACACCTTC
cdr3_aa: CATSADRVRYTF
d_call: TRBD1
v_call: TRBV24-1
j_call: TRBJ1-2
cdr3_length: 12

cdr3_nt: TGCGCCAGCAGCTTGGGGGACAGGGTGCCCTATGGCTACACCTTC
cdr3_aa: CASSLGDRVPYGYTF
d_call: TRBD1
v_call: TRBV5-1
j_call: TRBJ1-2
cdr3_length: 15

cdr3_nt: TGTGCCAGCAGCTTAGTTTGGGGGCAATCTGAAGCTTTCTTT
cdr3_aa: CASSLVWGQSEAFF
d_call: .
v_call: TRBV11-2
j_call: TRBJ1-1
cdr3_length: 14

cdr3_nt: TGCGCCAGCAGCTCGGACGGACTCAACGCTGAAGCTTTCTTT
cdr3_aa: CASSSDGLNAEAFF
d_call: .
v_call: TRBV5-1
j_call: TRBJ1-1
cdr3_length: 14

cdr3_nt: TGTGCCAGCAGCTTAAAGCCTTCCTGGGACAGCTCCTACAATGAGCAGTTCTTC
cdr3_aa: CASSLKPSWDSSYNEQFF
d_call: TRBD1
v_call: TRBV11-2
j_call: TRBJ2-1
cdr3_length: 18

cdr3_nt: TGTGCCAGCAGCCCCGGGGGGGCGAGTTCGTTACATGAGCAGTTCTTC
cdr3_aa: CASSPGGASSLHEQFF
d_call: TRBD2
v_call: TRBV11-3
j_call: TRBJ2-1
cdr3_length: 16